This T cell receptor (beta chain) appears in the sequencing data of a study of blood T cell repertoires in COVID-19. Study background: T cells, B-cell-depleted T cells, or PBMCs supplied cDNA or gDNA.

Generated by immunoSEQ multiplex PCR, the TCRdb table keeps only in-frame clones and is missing some. The profile shows more than 95,000 clones, 75% to 90% of them singletons. This CDR3 contains 13 residues. V lost 5 bases, J lost 7 bases, and 4 bases stayed unmatched. Germline V gene data show CDR1 as SEHNR and CDR2 as FQNEAQ (reference sequence). Sequencing input: peripheral blood. The rearrangement links TRBV7-9 to TRBJ1-4; TRBD1 matches 7 bases. This receptor was taken from a man aged 45-65 years with acute or convalescent COVID-19. The CDR3 bases are TGTGCCAGCAGCAGGGGACAGTCTGAAAAACTGTTTTTT. It encodes CASSRGQSEKLFF.